Sequencing of this TCR beta chain was carried out in a study of blood T cell repertoires in COVID-19. In the study overall: Material from acute and convalescent COVID-19 was sourced from the United States, Italy and Spain. T cells, B-cell-depleted T cells, or PBMCs provided the cDNA or gDNA that served as material.

Germline CDR1 and CDR2: SEHNR and FQNEAQ (reference sequence). V lost 3 bases and J 9 bases, leaving 9 bases between the germline ends. There are 12 residues in the CDR3. Original data processing: Amplification of reference gene primers provided the estimated nucleated cell counts. Profiling relied on immunoSEQ multiplex PCR, and the TCRdb table lists in-frame clones only, not all of them. The DNA was the basis for D and trimming; V, J and clone size are from that table. Of 140,000 or so clones listed, roughly three quarters are singletons. The chain recombines TRBV7-9 with TRBJ1-5, with TRBD1 as a possible D gene (5 bases). The source material was peripheral blood. This receptor was taken from a man aged 45-60 years with active or convalescent COVID-19. The CDR3 reads CASSLTDTPQHF. DNA for the CDR3: TGTGCCAGCAGCTTGACGGACACGCCCCAGCATTTT.